Below are 27 T cell receptor beta chains sequenced from a single sample in a study of blood T cell repertoires in COVID-19. Here immunoSEQ multiplex PCR was the method, and the copy in TCRdb shows in-frame clones only, minus some. The data hold under 250,000 clones, with about four fifths observed a single time. Sequencing input: peripheral blood. These receptors originate from a man aged 50 or older with acute or convalescent COVID-19.

Worth noting for this clone: A read error may produce the germline difference seen at one junction end. The genes are TRBV7-6 and TRBJ2-3; perhaps TRBD2 as D (7 bases). Per germline, CDR1 SGHVS and CDR2 FNYEAQ. This CDR3 region has 13 residues. CDR3 DNA: TGTGCCAGCAGCTTAGACGAGGGCGGGGGCCCCCATTTT. The encoded protein is CASSLDEGGGPHF.

The rearrangement uses TRBV18 and TRBJ2-7; D perhaps matches TRBD2 (7 bases). The CDR3 sequence is 14 residues long. V shed 6 bases and J shed 2 bases, with 14 bases lying between them. Germline V gives CDR1 KGHSH, CDR2 LQKENI. The DNA for the CDR3 is TGTGCCAGCTCTCCGGGGGGCGTCCCCTACGAGCAGTACTTC. Translation: CASSPGGVPYEQYF.

This chain uses TRBV2 with TRBJ2-7; the match to TRBD1 covers 10 bases. This CDR3 spans 15 amino acids. CDR1 and CDR2 (germline): SNHLY, FYNNEI. After removal of 3 bases from V and 0 bases from J, the junction contained 2 bases not matched to a gene. The CDR3 DNA reads as TGTGCCAGCAGTGAGGGGGACAGGGGCTCCTACGAGCAGTACTTC. Protein sequence: CASSEGDRGSYEQYF.

The rearrangement uses TRBV10-3 and TRBJ1-1; a weak D match, TRBD1 (6 bases). Germline values: CDR1 ENHRY, CDR2 SYGVKD. V lost 5 bases and J lost 4, with 20 bases in between. This CDR3 is 16 amino acids long. In DNA form, the CDR3 reads TGTGCCATCAGTAAGAACAGGGCGGGGGATGGCACTGAAGCTTTCTTT. Encoded protein: CAISKNRAGDGTEAFF.

V is TRBV6-5 and J is TRBJ1-1; TRBD1 might be the D (6 bases). Trimming stripped 5 bases from V and 4 bases from J, with 14 bases between. This CDR3 is 14 amino acids long. Germline-derived CDR1 and CDR2 are MNHEY and SVGAGI. The CDR3 region is CASSMTGGGTEAFF. The CDR3 DNA reads as TGTGCCAGCAGTATGACAGGTGGAGGCACTGAAGCTTTCTTT.

This clone was detected only a few times. The chain employs TRBV15 and TRBJ2-7, with D unresolved. Germline-derived CDR1 and CDR2 are LNHNV and YYDKDF (reference sequence). V shed 1 base and J shed 0 bases, with 10 bases lying between them. The CDR3 loop spans 15 amino acids. CDR3 in DNA: TGTGCCACCAGCAGAGGGGCCGATAGCTCCTACGAGCAGTACTTC. Amino acids: CATSRGADSSYEQYF. The full variable domain, rest sourced from reference TRBV15 and TRBJ2-7, is DAMVIQNPRYQVTQFGKPVTLSCSQTLNHNVMYWYQQKSSQAPKLLFHYYDKDFNNEADTPDNFQSRRPNTSFCFLDIRSPGLGDTAMYLCATSRGADSSYEQYFGPGTRLTVT.

DNA of the CDR3: TGCGCCAGCAGCTTAGGGAGCCCTTTACCGAACACTGAAGCTTTCTTT. Its translation is CASSLGSPLPNTEAFF. The chain carries TRBV5-1 and TRBJ1-1; D gene uncertain. CDR3 size: 16 residues. The V and J ends lost 2 bases and 1 base respectively, with 15 bases between them. Germline V lookup: CDR1 SGHRS, CDR2 YFSETQ. The entire variable domain, with the rest obtained from reference TRBV5-1 and TRBJ1-1, is as follows: KAGVTQTPRYLIKTRGQQVTLSCSPISGHRSVSWYQQTPGQGLQFLFEYFSETQRNKGNFPGRFSGRQFSNSRSEMNVSTLELGDSALYLCASSLGSPLPNTEAFFGQGTRLTVV.

The chain carries TRBV9 and TRBJ1-2, with a tentative D call TRBD1 (5 bases). The CDR3 loop spans 14 amino acids. Germline V CDR1 and CDR2: SGDLS, YYNGEE. Deletions cut 2 bases from V and 4 bases from J, with 12 bases between. This chain's CDR3 is CASSVADRTYGYTF. DNA for the CDR3: TGTGCCAGCAGCGTTGCCGACAGAACCTATGGCTACACCTTC. The full variable domain, its missing parts supplied by reference TRBV9 and TRBJ1-2, is DSGVTQTPKHLITATGQRVTLRCSPRSGDLSVYWYQQSLDQGLQFLIQYYNGEERAKGNILERFSAQQFPDLHSELNLSSLELGDSALYFCASSVADRTYGYTFGSGTRLTVV.

This clone has a handful of counts. This chain connects TRBV11-2 to TRBJ1-1; D unclear. CDR3 length equals 12 residues. The V end was cut by 5 bases, the J end by 2 bases, with 6 bases between. CDR1 and CDR2 (germline): SGHAT, FQNNGV. CDR3: CASSRSNTEAFF. The CDR3 DNA sequence: TGTGCCAGCAGCCGAAGCAACACTGAAGCTTTCTTT. Together with reference TRBV11-2 and TRBJ1-1, the CDR3 gives the full variable domain: EAGVAQSPRYKIIEKRQSVAFWCNPISGHATLYWYQQILGQGPKLLIQFQNNGVVDDSQLPKDRFSAERLKGVDSTLKIQPAKLEDSAVYLCASSRSNTEAFFGQGTRLTVV.

The sample holds a few counts of this clone. V is TRBV5-6 and J is TRBJ1-6, with D perhaps TRBD1 (5 bases). CDR1 and CDR2 (germline): SGHDT, YYEEEE. The CDR3 has 18 amino acids. V gave up 3 bases and J gave up 0 bases, with 16 bases separating them. CDR3 DNA: TGTGCCAGCAGCTACGGGACTTCCCGCAGCTCCTATAATTCACCCCTCCACTTT. It specifies CASSYGTSRSSYNSPLHF.

The V gene is TRBV11-1, the J gene TRBJ2-5, with 7 bases lining up with TRBD1. V lost 3 bases and J lost 7; bases outside the gene matches: 5. The CDR3 consists of 13 residues. The germline CDR1 and CDR2 sequences are SGHAT and FQDESV (reference sequence). The CDR3 bases are TGTGCCAGCAGCTTGGGGACAGATGGGACCCAGTACTTC. Amino acid sequence: CASSLGTDGTQYF.

The chain combines TRBV19 with TRBJ1-2; D not resolved. The V gene's germline CDR1 is LNHDA and CDR2 SQIVND (reference sequence). The CDR3 runs 13 residues. V shed 2 bases and J shed 8 bases, with 12 bases lying between them. The CDR3 here is CASSIREGGGYTF. The CDR3, as DNA: TGTGCCAGTAGTATAAGGGAGGGAGGCGGCTACACCTTC.

The chain is built from TRBV13 and TRBJ2-3; the D gene is possibly TRBD1 (5 bases). V was shortened by 3 bases and J by 2 bases, with 12 bases between the two germline ends. Germline values: CDR1 PRHDT, CDR2 FYEKMQ (reference sequence). The CDR3 totals 15 residues. CDR3 amino acids: CASSLVPGNTDTQYF. DNA for the CDR3: TGTGCCAGCAGCTTGGTCCCAGGGAACACAGATACGCAGTATTTT.

V gene TRBV21-1 combines with J gene TRBJ1-2; the DNA was not used to check the table's D call, TRBD1. TRBV21-1 is deemed a pseudogene. The CDR3 has 15 residues. The CDR3 sequence is CASSKVTGSDSSYTF. Here the CDR3 DNA reads TGTGCCAGCAGCAAAGTAACAGGGAGTGATTCCTCCTACACCTTC.

The chain employs TRBV7-6 and TRBJ1-1; perhaps TRBD1 as D (6 bases). V shed 0 bases and J shed 0 bases, with 11 bases lying between them. This CDR3 has 16 residues. Germline CDR1 is SGHVS and CDR2 is FNYEAQ. CDR3 amino acids: CASSLAGGSMNTEAFF. The CDR3 nucleotides are TGTGCCAGCAGCTTAGCAGGGGGTTCCATGAACACTGAAGCTTTCTTT. The whole variable domain, filled in from reference TRBV7-6 and TRBJ1-1, reads GAGVSQSPRYKVTKRGQDVALRCDPISGHVSLYWYRQALGQGPEFLTYFNYEAQQDKSGLPNDRFSAERPEGSISTLTIQRTEQRDSAMYRCASSLAGGSMNTEAFFGQGTRLTVV.

J is TRBJ2-7 and V is TRBV6-4; 14 nucleotides align to TRBD2. The CDR3 consists of 18 residues. The trim removed 8 bases at V and 4 bases at J, leaving 16 bases unmatched. Germline assignment: CDR1 MRHNA and CDR2 SNTAGT. The CDR3 loop reads CASGVPGTSGRGLYEQYF. CDR3 nucleotides: TGTGCCAGCGGCGTCCCCGGGACTAGCGGGAGAGGGCTTTACGAGCAGTACTTC.

V is TRBV7-3 and J is TRBJ2-3, with 11 bases lining up with TRBD2. Germline V lookup: CDR1 SGHTA, CDR2 FQGTGA. CDR3 size: 17 residues. V gave up 5 bases and J gave up 4 bases; unmatched junction bases: 11. The CDR3 loop reads CASSPHVAGGLSDTQYF. CDR3 sequence (DNA): TGTGCCAGCAGCCCCCACGTAGCGGGAGGGCTTTCAGATACGCAGTATTTT.

The J gene is TRBJ1-2, the V gene TRBV11-3; 7 bases align to TRBD1. The junction had 5 bases not matched to a gene; V was cut back by 5 bases and J by 5 bases. CDR1 SGHNT and CDR2 YENEEA come from the germline V gene. CDR3 length: 13 amino acids. Written as DNA, the CDR3 is TGTGCCAGCAGCCTTGACAGGGAATATGGCTACACCTTC. This translates into CASSLDREYGYTF.

V and J are TRBV5-3 and TRBJ2-3, with a tentative D call TRBD2 (5 bases). TRBV5-3 is an ORF, with its function uncertain. This CDR3 contains 16 residues. The V end lost 5 bases, the J end lost 1 base, and 17 bases lay between the germline ends. For the CDR3, the DNA is TGTGCCAGAAGACAGACTAAAACCCTGTGCACAGATACGCAGTATTTT. This gives the protein CARRQTKTLCTDTQYF.

The V and J genes are TRBV9 and TRBJ2-7; D possibly corresponds to TRBD1 (6 bases). The CDR3 is 12 amino acids. The V end was cut by 2 bases, the J end by 12 bases, with 15 bases between. The germline CDR1 and CDR2 sequences are SGDLS and YYNGEE. This chain's CDR3 is CASSVGEQGPYF. The CDR3 DNA reads as TGTGCCAGCAGCGTTGGGGAACAGGGTCCGTACTTC.

Points on this clone: One end of the junction does not line up with germline, which may come from a read error. This sequence joins TRBV6-5 and TRBJ2-7; 12 nucleotides match TRBD2. From germline, CDR1 is MNHEY and CDR2 SVGAGI. CDR3 size: 14 residues. The CDR3 DNA reads TGTGCCAGCAGTTACTTCCTAGCGGGAGGGCCTGAGGACTTC. Translation: CASSYFLAGGPEDF.

This rearrangement joins TRBV24-1 to TRBJ2-1; D is perhaps TRBD2 (7 bases). Germline V CDR1 and CDR2: KGHDR, SFDVKD. There are 15 residues in the CDR3. The V end lost 1 base, the J end lost 8 bases, and 14 bases lay between the germline ends. The CDR3 spells CATSDFRGAGDEQFF. CDR3 bases: TGTGCCACCAGTGATTTTCGGGGGGCGGGGGATGAGCAGTTCTTC.

The chain combines TRBV1 with TRBJ2-7; the tabulated D call, TRBD2, remains unverified against the DNA. TRBV1 is designated a pseudogene. The CDR3 is made up of 15 amino acids. The CDR3 protein is CTSSQTSGSSYEQYF. CDR3 DNA sequence: TGCACCAGCAGCCAAACTAGCGGGAGCTCCTACGAGCAGTACTTC.

The chain recombines TRBV12-3 or TRBV12-4 with TRBJ1-3, with no clear D. Trimming took off 8 bases at V and 3 bases at J, with 8 bases between the two ends. The CDR3 extends over 12 amino acids. CDR3 protein: CASGRIGNTIYF. For the CDR3, the DNA is TGTGCCAGCGGGCGAATTGGAAACACCATATATTTT.

The chain couples TRBV6-5 to TRBJ2-7, with D perhaps TRBD2 (5 bases). CDR1 is MNHEY and CDR2 is SVGAGI in the germline V gene. V was cut by 4 bases and J by 2 bases, with 9 bases left in between. The CDR3 extends over 13 amino acids. The CDR3 DNA sequence: TGTGCCAGCAGTTGGGGAGATACCTACGAGCAGTACTTC. Residues: CASSWGDTYEQYF.

The chain employs TRBV7-3 and TRBJ1-2; TRBD1 aligns across 7 bases. V trimming: 3 bases; J trimming: 4 bases; junction bases outside the gene matches: 2. This CDR3 comprises 13 residues. From germline, CDR1 is SGHTA and CDR2 FQGTGA. As DNA, the CDR3 is TGTGCCAGCAGCTTGACAGGGTCCTATGGCTACACCTTC. Its protein product is CASSLTGSYGYTF.

The chain has TRBV5-1 and TRBJ1-5, with D perhaps TRBD1 (6 bases). In germline, CDR1 is SGHRS, CDR2 YFSETQ. Trimming took 0 bases from V and 6 from J, leaving 10 bases between them. The CDR3 sequence is 14 residues long. Here the CDR3 DNA reads TGCGCCAGCAGCTTGGGAGTAGGGGGTCAGCCCCAGCATTTT. Protein product: CASSLGVGGQPQHF. The variable domain in full, with the rest retrieved from reference TRBV5-1 and TRBJ1-5, is KAGVTQTPRYLIKTRGQQVTLSCSPISGHRSVSWYQQTPGQGLQFLFEYFSETQRNKGNFPGRFSGRQFSNSRSEMNVSTLELGDSALYLCASSLGVGGQPQHFGDGTRLSIL.